The T cell receptor (beta chain) described here comes from a study of memory CD4+ T cells and cytomegalovirus serostatus. Study in general: Of the healthy Belgian adults, 9 were CMV seropositive and 20 to 25 seronegative.

The germline V gene encodes CDR1 SNHLY and CDR2 FYNNEI. The CDR3 runs to 13 residues. V lost 2 bases and J 0 bases, leaving 4 bases between the germline ends. Single viable CD3+CD4+CD8-CD45RO+ cells were sorted as the memory CD4+ T cells. Sequencing used immunoSEQ multiplex PCR; TCRdb keeps in-frame clones, though not all of them. This sample carries tens of thousands of clones, about 76% of them seen once, and the ten largest clones take more than 0.5%. V usage is TRBV2 and J usage is TRBJ1-1, with no clear D. Material: memory CD4+ T cells from blood. The receptor was derived from an adult in good health and CMV-seronegative. Some clones in this sample may be carry-over from other donors' samples. This CDR3 is CASSEYLNTEAFF. Here the CDR3 DNA reads TGTGCCAGCAGTGAATACTTGAACACTGAAGCTTTCTTT. The variable domain in full, with the rest retrieved from reference TRBV2 and TRBJ1-1, is EPEVTQTPSHQVTQMGQEVILRCVPISNHLYFYWYRQILGQKVEFLVSFYNNEISEKSEIFDDQFSVERPDGSNFTLKIRSTKLEDSAMYFCASSEYLNTEAFFGQGTRLTVV.